These 19 T cell receptor beta chains share one sample of origin, sequenced in a study of OX40 agonist ivuxolimab in advanced cancers. Assay: immunoSEQ multiplex PCR; the TCRdb copy retains only in-frame clones and omits some. The sample carries around 84,000 clones, around 94% recorded once. Sample: CD4+ or CD8+ T cells sorted from blood, taken in a trial of the OX40 agonist ivuxolimab. The origin of the receptors is an adult with an advanced solid tumor such as melanoma, head and neck, liver or kidney cancer.

This clone has only one observation. V usage is TRBV5-1 and J usage is TRBJ2-7; 10 bases map to TRBD1. Trimming took 0 bases from V and 5 from J; bases not matched to a gene: 2. This CDR3 is built from 14 residues. Germline CDR1 is SGHRS and CDR2 is YFSETQ. CDR3 sequence reads: CASSLGTGGHEQYF. DNA for the CDR3: TGCGCCAGCAGCTTGGGGACAGGGGGGCACGAGCAGTACTTC.

This chain uses TRBV13 with TRBJ1-1; tentative D call: TRBD1 (6 bases). CDR3 length equals 15 residues. Germline loops: CDR1 PRHDT, CDR2 FYEKMQ (reference sequence). V lost 0 bases, J lost 4 bases, and 12 bases lay in between. The DNA of the CDR3 is TGTGCCAGCAGCTTAGGGCGGACAGAAATCACTGAAGCTTTCTTT. It translates to CASSLGRTEITEAFF.

This clone appeared a single time. This chain links TRBV25-1 with TRBJ1-1, with a possible D match to TRBD1 (5 bases). The CDR3 runs to 15 residues. Per the germline V gene, CDR1 is MGHDK and CDR2 is SYGVNS. V lost 6 bases and J 2 bases, leaving 16 bases between the germline ends. The CDR3 nucleotides read TGTGCCAGCAGAGTTGGGCGGGGCTTTAACACTGAAGCTTTCTTT. Protein sequence: CASRVGRGFNTEAFF.

The J gene is TRBJ2-3, the V gene TRBV2; TRBD2 matches 7 bases. V trimming: 6 bases; J trimming: 5 bases; junction bases outside the gene matches: 14. The germline V gene has CDR1 SNHLY and CDR2 FYNNEI. CDR3 length equals 16 residues. CDR3: CASRRSRAGEVDTQYF. CDR3 nucleotide sequence: TGTGCCAGCAGACGTTCAAGGGCGGGAGAGGTAGATACGCAGTATTTT.

The V call is TRBV2, the J call TRBJ1-5; D not resolved. Germline V gives CDR1 SNHLY, CDR2 FYNNEI. This CDR3 spans 14 amino acids. Trimming shortened V by 3 bases and J by 11 bases, and 17 bases separated the two germline ends. CDR3 in DNA: TGTGCCAGCAGTGAGTACGGGATCCTCTCGACCCAGCATTTT. It is translated as CASSEYGILSTQHF. Drawing the rest from reference TRBV2 and TRBJ1-5, the complete variable domain is EPEVTQTPSHQVTQMGQEVILRCVPISNHLYFYWYRQILGQKVEFLVSFYNNEISEKSEIFDDQFSVERPDGSNFTLKIRSTKLEDSAMYFCASSEYGILSTQHFGDGTRLSIL.

The chain combines TRBV9 with TRBJ2-7, with D perhaps matching TRBD1 or TRBD2 (5 bases each). This CDR3 has 14 amino acids. V was cut by 0 bases and J by 4 bases, with 11 bases left in between. Germline assignment: CDR1 SGDLS and CDR2 YYNGEE. In DNA, the CDR3 is TGTGCCAGCAGCGTAGGAGGGGAAATTTACGAGCAGTACTTC. This encodes CASSVGGEIYEQYF.

The chain carries TRBV6-5 and TRBJ2-7; 8 bases map to TRBD2. Germline CDR1 is MNHEY and CDR2 is SVGAGI. V shed 6 bases and J 3 bases; nucleotides not matched to a gene: 4. This CDR3 region has 13 residues. The CDR3, as DNA: TGTGCCAGCAGCCCCACTAGCGGCTACGAGCAGTACTTC. This gives the protein CASSPTSGYEQYF.

This clone was seen just once. The CDR3 loop reads CASSQALAGGGFF. In DNA, the CDR3 is TGCGCCAGCAGCCAAGCCCTAGCGGGTGGGGGGTTCTTC. The rearrangement uses TRBV4-1 and TRBJ2-1; 8 bases line up with TRBD2. This CDR3 is 13 amino acids long. Unmatched junction bases numbered 8, after V lost 1 base and J lost 15 bases. CDR1 is MGHRA, CDR2 YSYEKL, per germline.

The chain has TRBV13 and TRBJ2-7, with 11 bases identical to TRBD2. Germline CDR1 reads PRHDT; CDR2 reads FYEKMQ (reference sequence). CDR3 size: 16 residues. After removal of 2 bases from V and 3 bases from J, the junction contained 6 bases not matched to a gene. The CDR3 sequence is CASSLTRTSGSYEQYF. CDR3 bases: TGTGCCAGCAGCTTAACTCGAACTAGCGGGAGCTACGAGCAGTACTTC.

J is TRBJ2-7 and V is TRBV4-3; possibly TRBD2 for D (6 bases). CDR1 and CDR2 from the germline V gene are LGHNA and YSLEER. CDR3 length: 17 amino acids. The V gene lost 0 bases and the J gene lost 2 bases, with 17 bases spanning the gap. For the CDR3, the DNA is TGCGCCAGCAGCCAAGATGGGGGAGGTAGCGGAGCCTACGAGCAGTACTTC. Amino acids: CASSQDGGGSGAYEQYF.

This clone was observed a single time. The CDR3 sequence: CASSLSPGLYNEQFF. For the CDR3, the DNA is TGTGCCAGCAGTTTATCTCCCGGGCTATACAATGAGCAGTTCTTC. The gene calls are TRBV27 and TRBJ2-1; D unresolved. The CDR3 is 15 amino acids. V lost 0 bases to trimming and J lost 4 bases, with 10 bases between them. The germline gives CDR1 MNHEY, CDR2 SMNVEV (reference sequence).

CDR3 protein: CASSARDRGGYTF. The CDR3, as DNA: TGTGCCAGTAGTGCTCGGGACAGGGGTGGCTACACCTTC. V gene TRBV19 combines with J gene TRBJ1-2, with 10 bases that match TRBD1. From germline, CDR1 is LNHDA and CDR2 SQIVND (reference sequence). The CDR3 contains 13 residues. The ends lost 5 bases at V and 7 bases at J; junction bases unmatched: 4.

This clone occurred once. This chain connects TRBV7-9 to TRBJ1-1; D ambiguous. Trimming took 3 bases from V and 2 from J, leaving 10 bases between them. The germline CDR1 and CDR2 sequences are SEHNR and FQNEAQ (reference sequence). CDR3 size: 14 residues. CDR3 DNA sequence: TGTGCCAGCAGCTTCCCGGGTCTCAACACTGAAGCTTTCTTT. It codes for CASSFPGLNTEAFF.

CDR3 protein: CASRGGPGQGGRGYTF. The CDR3 coding sequence is TGTGCCAGCAGGGGGGGACCAGGGCAAGGGGGTCGAGGCTACACCTTC. The chain recombines TRBV25-1 with TRBJ1-2, with D maybe TRBD1 (6 bases). The CDR3 consists of 16 residues. V lost 6 bases, J lost 8 bases, and 25 bases lay in between. The germline gives CDR1 MGHDK, CDR2 SYGVNS.

This chain links TRBV15 with TRBJ2-7; a weak D match, TRBD2 (6 bases). Trimming left V 5 bases short and J 3 bases short, with 17 bases between. CDR1 LNHNV and CDR2 YYDKDF come from the germline V gene (reference sequence). The CDR3 runs to 15 residues. The CDR3: CATSPDRGTYYEQYF. The CDR3 bases are TGTGCCACCAGCCCTGATAGAGGGACTTACTACGAGCAGTACTTC. The full variable domain, rest sourced from reference TRBV15 and TRBJ2-7, is DAMVIQNPRYQVTQFGKPVTLSCSQTLNHNVMYWYQQKSSQAPKLLFHYYDKDFNNEADTPDNFQSRRPNTSFCFLDIRSPGLGDTAMYLCATSPDRGTYYEQYFGPGTRLTVT.

The chain uses TRBV5-4 and TRBJ2-2; D perhaps matches TRBD2 (6 bases). The CDR3 length is 15 residues. V lost 1 base and J lost 5, with 12 bases in between. Germline V gene lookup returns CDR1 SGHNT and CDR2 YYREEE (reference sequence). For the CDR3, the DNA is TGTGCCAGCAGCTTGAGAGGGGCGGGAACCGGGGAGCTGTTTTTT. The encoded protein is CASSLRGAGTGELFF.

The rearrangement uses TRBV4-1 and TRBJ1-2; no reliable D call. CDR3 length: 13 amino acids. Trimming removed 1 base from V and 7 bases from J, with 10 bases in between. CDR1 and CDR2 from the germline V gene are MGHRA and YSYEKL. CDR3 bases: TGCGCCAGCAGCCAAGCGGCAGAAGGTGGCTACACCTTC. Amino acid sequence: CASSQAAEGGYTF.

The rearrangement joins TRBV5-6 to TRBJ2-7, with D perhaps TRBD1 (6 bases). This CDR3 is 14 amino acids long. Germline loops: CDR1 SGHDT, CDR2 YYEEEE. Deletions cut 4 bases from V and 10 bases from J, with 21 bases between. CDR3 in DNA: TGTGCCAGCAGCCAGGAACCGCAGGGGCGGAACCAGTACTTC. It specifies CASSQEPQGRNQYF.

The rearrangement joins TRBV28 to TRBJ2-2, with TRBD2 matching 11 bases. Germline trimming cut 5 bases from V and 7 bases from J; bases unmatched to any gene: 9. CDR3 length: 16 residues. Germline values: CDR1 MDHEN, CDR2 SYDVKM. The DNA for the CDR3 is TGTGCCAGCAGTCGCCTCTCTAGCGGGAGGAACGGGGAGCTGTTTTTT. It yields the protein CASSRLSSGRNGELFF.